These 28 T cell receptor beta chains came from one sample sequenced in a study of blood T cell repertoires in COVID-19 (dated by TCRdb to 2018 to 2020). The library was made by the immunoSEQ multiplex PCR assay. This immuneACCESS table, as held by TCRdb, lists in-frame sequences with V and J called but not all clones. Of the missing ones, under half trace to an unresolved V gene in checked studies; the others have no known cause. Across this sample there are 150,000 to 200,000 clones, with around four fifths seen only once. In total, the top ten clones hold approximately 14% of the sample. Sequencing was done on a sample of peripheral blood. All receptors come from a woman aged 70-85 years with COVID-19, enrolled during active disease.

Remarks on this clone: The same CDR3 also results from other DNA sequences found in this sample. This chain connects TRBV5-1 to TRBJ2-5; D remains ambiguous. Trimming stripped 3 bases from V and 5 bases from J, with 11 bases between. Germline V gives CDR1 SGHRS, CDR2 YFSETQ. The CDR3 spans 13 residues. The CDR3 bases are TGCGCCAGCAGCTCTATTTCGGGTGAGACCCAGTACTTC. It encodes CASSSISGETQYF.

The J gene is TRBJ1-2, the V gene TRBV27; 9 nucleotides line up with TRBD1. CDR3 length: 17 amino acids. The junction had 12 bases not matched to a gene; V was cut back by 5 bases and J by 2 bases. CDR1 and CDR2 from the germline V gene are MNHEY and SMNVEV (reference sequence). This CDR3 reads CASSALSRGQGNYGYTF. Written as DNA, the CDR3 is TGTGCCAGCAGTGCATTAAGCCGGGGACAGGGCAACTATGGCTACACCTTC.

The CDR3 DNA follows: TGTGCCAGTAGTATGGCCGGGGGTAATCAGCCCCAGCATTTT. Protein: CASSMAGGNQPQHF. The chain has TRBV19 and TRBJ1-5; a possible D gene is TRBD1 (5 bases). The CDR3 is 14 amino acids. Germline V gives CDR1 LNHDA, CDR2 SQIVND (reference sequence). V shed 3 bases and J shed 4 bases, with 10 bases lying between them.

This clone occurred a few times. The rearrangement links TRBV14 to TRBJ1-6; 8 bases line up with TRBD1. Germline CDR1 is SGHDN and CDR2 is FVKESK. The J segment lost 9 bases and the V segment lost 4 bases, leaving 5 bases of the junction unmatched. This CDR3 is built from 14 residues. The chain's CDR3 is CASSLAGGGSPLHF. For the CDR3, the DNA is TGTGCCAGCAGCCTAGCAGGGGGCGGTTCACCCCTCCACTTT.

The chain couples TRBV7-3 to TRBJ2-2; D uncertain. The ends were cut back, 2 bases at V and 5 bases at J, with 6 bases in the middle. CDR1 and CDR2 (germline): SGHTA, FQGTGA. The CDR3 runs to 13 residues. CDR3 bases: TGTGCCAGCAGCTTACAGGTTACCGGGGAGCTGTTTTTT. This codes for CASSLQVTGELFF.

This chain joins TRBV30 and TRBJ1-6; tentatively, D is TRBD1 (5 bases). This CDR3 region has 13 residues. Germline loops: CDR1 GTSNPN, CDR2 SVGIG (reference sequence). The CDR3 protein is CARARADNSPLHF. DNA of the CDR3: TGTGCACGCGCCAGGGCGGATAATTCACCCCTCCACTTT. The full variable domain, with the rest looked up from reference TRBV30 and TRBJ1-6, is SQTIHQWPATLVQPVGSPLSLECTVEGTSNPNLYWYRQAAGRGLQLLFYSVGIGQISSEVPQNLSASRPQDRQFILSSKKLLLSDSGFYLCARARADNSPLHFGNGTRLTVT.

As DNA, the CDR3 is TGCGCCAGCAGTGGGGAGTTACAGATTATGAACACTGAAGCTTTCTTT. It codes for CASSGELQIMNTEAFF. The V call is TRBV10-2, the J call TRBJ1-1, with no clear D. The CDR3 is 16 residues long. Germline V gives CDR1 WSHSY, CDR2 SAAADI. V shed 4 bases and J shed 0 bases, with 15 bases lying between them.

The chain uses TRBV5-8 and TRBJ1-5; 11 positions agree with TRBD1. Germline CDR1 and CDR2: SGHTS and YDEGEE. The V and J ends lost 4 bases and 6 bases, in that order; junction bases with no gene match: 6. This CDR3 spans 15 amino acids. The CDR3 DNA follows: TGTGCCAGCAGCCGAGGACAGGGGGCAGGTCAGCCCCAGCATTTT. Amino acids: CASSRGQGAGQPQHF.

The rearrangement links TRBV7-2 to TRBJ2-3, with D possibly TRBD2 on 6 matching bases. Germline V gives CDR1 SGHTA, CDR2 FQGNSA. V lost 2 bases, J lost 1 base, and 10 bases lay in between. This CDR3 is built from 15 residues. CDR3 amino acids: CASSLMEGGTDTQYF. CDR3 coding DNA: TGTGCCAGCAGCTTAATGGAGGGAGGCACAGATACGCAGTATTTT.

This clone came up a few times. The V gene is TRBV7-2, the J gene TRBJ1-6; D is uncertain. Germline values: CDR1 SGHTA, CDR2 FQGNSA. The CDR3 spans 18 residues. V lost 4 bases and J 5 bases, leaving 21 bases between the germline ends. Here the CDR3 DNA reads TGTGCCAGCAGCTCACACATGGACGGGAGCAGCCATAATTCACCCCTCCACTTT. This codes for CASSSHMDGSSHNSPLHF.

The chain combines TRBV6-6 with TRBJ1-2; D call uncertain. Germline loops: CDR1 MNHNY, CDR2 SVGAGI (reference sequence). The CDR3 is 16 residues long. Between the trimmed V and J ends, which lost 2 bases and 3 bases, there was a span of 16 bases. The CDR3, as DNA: TGTGCCAGCAGTTACCGTACCAGCGCCCAATACTATGGCTACACCTTC. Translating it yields CASSYRTSAQYYGYTF.

DNA of the CDR3: TGTGCCACCAGCAGAGTAGCGGGGGGCCTGAACTATGAAAAACTGTTTTTT. The encoded protein is CATSRVAGGLNYEKLFF. The chain links TRBV15 to TRBJ1-4; possibly TRBD1 for D (6 bases). The V end was cut by 1 base, the J end by 6 bases, with 18 bases between. The CDR3 contains 17 residues. Per germline, CDR1 LNHNV and CDR2 YYDKDF (reference sequence).

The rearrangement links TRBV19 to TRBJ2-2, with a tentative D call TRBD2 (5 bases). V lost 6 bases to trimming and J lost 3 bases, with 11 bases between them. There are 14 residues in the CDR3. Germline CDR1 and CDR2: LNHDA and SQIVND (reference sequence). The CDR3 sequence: CASREFGDTGELFF. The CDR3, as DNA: TGTGCCAGTAGGGAATTCGGGGACACCGGGGAGCTGTTTTTT.

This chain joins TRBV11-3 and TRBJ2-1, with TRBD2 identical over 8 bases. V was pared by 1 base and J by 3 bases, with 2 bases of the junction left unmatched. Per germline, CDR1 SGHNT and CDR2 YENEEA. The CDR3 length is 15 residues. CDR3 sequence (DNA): TGTGCCAGCAGCTTAGGGCTAGCGGGCTACAATGAGCAGTTCTTC. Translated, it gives CASSLGLAGYNEQFF.

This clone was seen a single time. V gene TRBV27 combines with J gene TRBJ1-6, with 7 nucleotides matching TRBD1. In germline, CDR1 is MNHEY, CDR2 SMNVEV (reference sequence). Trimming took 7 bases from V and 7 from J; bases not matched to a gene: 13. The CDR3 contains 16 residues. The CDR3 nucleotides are TGTGCCAGCACCCTCGCAGGGGGACCATTGAATTCACCCCTCCACTTT. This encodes CASTLAGGPLNSPLHF.

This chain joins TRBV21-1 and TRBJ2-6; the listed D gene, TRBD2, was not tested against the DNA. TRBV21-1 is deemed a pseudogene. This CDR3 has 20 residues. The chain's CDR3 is CASSIFQTRRGLYGANVLTF. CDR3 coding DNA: TGTGCCAGCAGCATATTTCAGACGCGAAGGGGACTTTATGGGGCCAACGTCCTGACTTTC.

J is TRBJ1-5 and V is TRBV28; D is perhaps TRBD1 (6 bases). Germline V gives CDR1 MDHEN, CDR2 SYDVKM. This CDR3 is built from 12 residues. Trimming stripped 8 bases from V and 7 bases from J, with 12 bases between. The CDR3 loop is CASLTGKQPQHF. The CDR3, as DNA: TGTGCCAGCTTAACAGGGAAGCAGCCCCAGCATTTT.

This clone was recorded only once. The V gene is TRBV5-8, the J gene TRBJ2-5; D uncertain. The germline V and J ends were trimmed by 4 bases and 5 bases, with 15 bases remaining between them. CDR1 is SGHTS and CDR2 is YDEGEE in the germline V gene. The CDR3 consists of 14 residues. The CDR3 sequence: CASSRRISEETQYF. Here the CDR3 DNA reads TGTGCCAGCAGCCGGCGGATCTCGGAGGAGACCCAGTACTTC.

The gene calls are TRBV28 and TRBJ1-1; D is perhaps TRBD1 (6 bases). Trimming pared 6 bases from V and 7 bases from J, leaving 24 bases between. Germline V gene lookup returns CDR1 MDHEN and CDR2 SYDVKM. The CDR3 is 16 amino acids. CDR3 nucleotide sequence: TGTGCCAGCAGCCGTGCCCCGTGGGCAGGGGAGCTTGAAGCTTTCTTT. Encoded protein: CASSRAPWAGELEAFF.

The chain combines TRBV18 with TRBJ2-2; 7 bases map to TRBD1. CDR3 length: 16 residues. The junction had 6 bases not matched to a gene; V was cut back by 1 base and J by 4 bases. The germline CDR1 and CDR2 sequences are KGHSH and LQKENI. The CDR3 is CASSPQTGASTGELFF. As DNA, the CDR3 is TGTGCCAGCTCACCACAAACAGGGGCGAGCACCGGGGAGCTGTTTTTT.

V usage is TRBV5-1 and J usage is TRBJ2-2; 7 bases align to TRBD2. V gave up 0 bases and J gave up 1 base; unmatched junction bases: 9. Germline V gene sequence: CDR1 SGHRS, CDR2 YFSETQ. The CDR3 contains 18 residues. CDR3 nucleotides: TGCGCCAGCAGCTTGGCCCGGGGCGGGGGAAGGAACACCGGGGAGCTGTTTTTT. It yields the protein CASSLARGGGRNTGELFF.

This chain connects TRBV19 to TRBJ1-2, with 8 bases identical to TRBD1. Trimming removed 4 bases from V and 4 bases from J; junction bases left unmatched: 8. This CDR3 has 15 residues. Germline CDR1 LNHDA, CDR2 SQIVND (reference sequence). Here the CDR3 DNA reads TGTGCCAGTAGTAGAGAACGACAGGGGATCTATGGCTACACCTTC. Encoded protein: CASSRERQGIYGYTF.

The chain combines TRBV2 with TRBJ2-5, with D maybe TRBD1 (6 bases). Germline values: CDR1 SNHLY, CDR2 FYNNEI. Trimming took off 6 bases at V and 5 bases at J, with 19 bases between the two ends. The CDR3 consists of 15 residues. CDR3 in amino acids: CASSRPSPGHETQYF. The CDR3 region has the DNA TGTGCCAGCAGCCGACCGTCTCCGGGACACGAGACCCAGTACTTC.

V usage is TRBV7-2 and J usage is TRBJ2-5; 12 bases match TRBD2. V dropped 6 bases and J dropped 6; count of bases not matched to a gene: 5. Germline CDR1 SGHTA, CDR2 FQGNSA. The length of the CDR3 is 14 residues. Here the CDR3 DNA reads TGTGCCAGCAGTTCTAGCGGGGGGGCGAAGACCCAGTACTTC. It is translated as CASSSSGGAKTQYF.

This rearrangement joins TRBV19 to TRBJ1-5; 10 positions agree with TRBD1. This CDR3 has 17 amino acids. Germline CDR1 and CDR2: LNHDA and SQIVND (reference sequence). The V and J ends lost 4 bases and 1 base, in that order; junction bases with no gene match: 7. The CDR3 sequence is CASSNPGQGKSNQPQHF. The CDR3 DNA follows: TGTGCCAGTAGTAACCCGGGACAGGGGAAGAGCAATCAGCCCCAGCATTTT.

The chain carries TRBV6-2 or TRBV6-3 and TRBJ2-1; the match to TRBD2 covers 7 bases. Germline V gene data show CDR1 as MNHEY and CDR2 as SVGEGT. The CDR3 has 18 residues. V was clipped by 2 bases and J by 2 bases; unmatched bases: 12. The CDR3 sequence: CASSYLPSGDGPYNEQFF. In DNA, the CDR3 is TGTGCCAGCAGTTACCTTCCCAGCGGGGACGGGCCCTACAATGAGCAGTTCTTC.

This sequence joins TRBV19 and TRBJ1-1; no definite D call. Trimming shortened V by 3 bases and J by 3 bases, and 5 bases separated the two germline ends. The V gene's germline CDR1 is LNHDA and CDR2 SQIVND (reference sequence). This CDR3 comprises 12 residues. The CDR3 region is CASSIEHTEAFF. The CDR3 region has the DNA TGTGCCAGTAGTATCGAGCACACTGAAGCTTTCTTT.

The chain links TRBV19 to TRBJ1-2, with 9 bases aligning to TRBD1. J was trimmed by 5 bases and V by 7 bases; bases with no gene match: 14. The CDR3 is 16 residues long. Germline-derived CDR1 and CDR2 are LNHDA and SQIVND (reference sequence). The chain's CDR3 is CASTITGGAEDYGYTF. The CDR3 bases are TGTGCCAGTACCATCACAGGGGGCGCCGAGGATTATGGCTACACCTTC. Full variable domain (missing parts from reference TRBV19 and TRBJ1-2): DGGITQSPKYLFRKEGQNVTLSCEQNLNHDAMYWYRQDPGQGLRLIYYSQIVNDFQKGDIAEGYSVSREKKESFPLTVTSAQKNPTAFYLCASTITGGAEDYGYTFGSGTRLTVV.